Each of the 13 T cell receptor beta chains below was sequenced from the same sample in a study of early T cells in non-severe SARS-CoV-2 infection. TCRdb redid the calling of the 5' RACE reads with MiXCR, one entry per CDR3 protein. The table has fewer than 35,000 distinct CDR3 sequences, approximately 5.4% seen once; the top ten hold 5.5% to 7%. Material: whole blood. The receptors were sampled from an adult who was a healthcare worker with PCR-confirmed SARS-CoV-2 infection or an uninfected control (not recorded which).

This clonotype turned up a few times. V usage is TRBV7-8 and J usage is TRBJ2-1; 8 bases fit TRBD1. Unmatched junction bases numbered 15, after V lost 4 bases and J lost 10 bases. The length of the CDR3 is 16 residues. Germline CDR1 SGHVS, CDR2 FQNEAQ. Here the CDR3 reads CASSSPARGLPREQFF. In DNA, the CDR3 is TGTGCCAGCAGCTCCCCGGCCAGGGGGCTCCCTCGGGAGCAGTTCTTC.

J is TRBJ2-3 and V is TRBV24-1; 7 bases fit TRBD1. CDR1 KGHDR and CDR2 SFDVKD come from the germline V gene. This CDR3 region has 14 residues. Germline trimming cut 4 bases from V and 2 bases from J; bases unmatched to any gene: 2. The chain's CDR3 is CATSETGATDTQYF. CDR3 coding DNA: TGTGCCACCAGTGAAACAGGGGCCACAGATACGCAGTATTTT.

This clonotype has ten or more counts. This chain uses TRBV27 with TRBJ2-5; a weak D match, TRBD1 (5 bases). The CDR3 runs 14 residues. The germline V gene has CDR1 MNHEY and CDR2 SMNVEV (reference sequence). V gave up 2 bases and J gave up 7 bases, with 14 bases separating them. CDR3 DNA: TGTGCCAGCAGTTTAAGCAGGGCCCTGGGGACCCAGTACTTC. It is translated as CASSLSRALGTQYF.

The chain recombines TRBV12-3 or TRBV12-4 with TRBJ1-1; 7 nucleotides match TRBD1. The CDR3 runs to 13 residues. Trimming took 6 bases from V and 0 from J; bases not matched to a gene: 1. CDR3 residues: CASRGTVNTEAFF. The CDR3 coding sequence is TGTGCCAGCAGGGGGACAGTGAACACTGAAGCTTTCTTT.

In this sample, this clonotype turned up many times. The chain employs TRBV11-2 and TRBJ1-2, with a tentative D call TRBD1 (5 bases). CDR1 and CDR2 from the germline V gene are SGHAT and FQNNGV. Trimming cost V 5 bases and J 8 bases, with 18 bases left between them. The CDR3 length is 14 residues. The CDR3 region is CASSPRPGGDGYTF. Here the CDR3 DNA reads TGTGCCAGCAGCCCGCGCCCGGGGGGGGACGGCTACACCTTC.

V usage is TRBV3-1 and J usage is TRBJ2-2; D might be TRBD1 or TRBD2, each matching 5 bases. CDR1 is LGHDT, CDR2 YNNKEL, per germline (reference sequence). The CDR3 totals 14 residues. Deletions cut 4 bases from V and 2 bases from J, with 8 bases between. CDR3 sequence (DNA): TGTGCCAGCAGCCCCGGGGCCAACACCGGGGAGCTGTTTTTT. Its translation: CASSPGANTGELFF. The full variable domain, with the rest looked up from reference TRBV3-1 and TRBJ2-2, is DTAVSQTPKYLVTQMGNDKSIKCEQNLGHDTMYWYKQDSKKFLKIMFSYNNKELIINETVPNRFSPKSPDKAHLNLHINSLELGDSAVYFCASSPGANTGELFFGEGSRLTVL.

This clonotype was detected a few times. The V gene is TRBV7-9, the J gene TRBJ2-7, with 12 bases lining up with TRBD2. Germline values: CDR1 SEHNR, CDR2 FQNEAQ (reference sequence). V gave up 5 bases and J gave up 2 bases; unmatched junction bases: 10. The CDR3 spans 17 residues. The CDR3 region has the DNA TGTGCCAGCAGCCAAAGGCGGTCTAGCGGGAGGGCCTACGAGCAGTACTTC. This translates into CASSQRRSSGRAYEQYF.

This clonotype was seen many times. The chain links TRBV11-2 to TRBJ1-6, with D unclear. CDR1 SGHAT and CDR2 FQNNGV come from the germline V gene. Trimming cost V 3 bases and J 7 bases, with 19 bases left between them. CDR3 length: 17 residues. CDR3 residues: CASSFVPSVYGNSPLHF. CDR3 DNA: TGTGCCAGCAGCTTCGTACCGTCGGTATATGGGAATTCACCCCTCCACTTT.

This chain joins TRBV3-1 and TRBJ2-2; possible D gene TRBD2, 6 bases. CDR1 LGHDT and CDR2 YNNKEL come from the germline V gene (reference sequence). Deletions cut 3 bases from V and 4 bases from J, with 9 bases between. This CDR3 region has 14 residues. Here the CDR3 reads CASSQTRVTGELFF. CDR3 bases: TGTGCCAGCAGCCAGACTAGGGTCACCGGGGAGCTGTTTTTT.

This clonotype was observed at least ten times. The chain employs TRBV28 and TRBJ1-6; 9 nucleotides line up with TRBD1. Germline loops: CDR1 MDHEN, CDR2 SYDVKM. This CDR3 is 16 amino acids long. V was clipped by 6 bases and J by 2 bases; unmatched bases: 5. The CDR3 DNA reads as TGTGCCAGCAGCGCCCGGACAGGGGCCTATAATTCACCCCTCCACTTT. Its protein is CASSARTGAYNSPLHF.

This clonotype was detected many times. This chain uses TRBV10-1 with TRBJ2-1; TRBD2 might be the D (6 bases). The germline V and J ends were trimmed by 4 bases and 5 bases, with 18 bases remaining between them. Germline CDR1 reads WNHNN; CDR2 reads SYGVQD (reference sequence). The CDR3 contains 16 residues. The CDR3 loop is CASSGSRGGEDNEQFF. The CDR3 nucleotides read TGCGCCAGCAGTGGAAGTAGGGGTGGGGAGGACAATGAGCAGTTCTTC.

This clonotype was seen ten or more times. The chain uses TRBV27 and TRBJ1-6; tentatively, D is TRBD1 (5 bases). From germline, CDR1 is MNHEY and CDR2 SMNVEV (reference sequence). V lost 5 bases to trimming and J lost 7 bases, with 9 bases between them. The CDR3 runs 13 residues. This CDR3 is CASSGQNNSPLHF. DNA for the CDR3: TGTGCCAGCAGTGGACAAAACAATTCACCCCTCCACTTT.

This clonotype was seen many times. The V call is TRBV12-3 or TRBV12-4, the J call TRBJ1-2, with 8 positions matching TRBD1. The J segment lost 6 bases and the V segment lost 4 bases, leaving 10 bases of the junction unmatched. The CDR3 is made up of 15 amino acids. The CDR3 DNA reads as TGTGCCAGCAGTTCTCTTAGGACAGGGTATGATGGCTACACCTTC. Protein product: CASSSLRTGYDGYTF.